The entry that follows covers one T cell receptor beta chain sequence. Its antigen is currently unknown. These data originate in a study of blood T cells in healthy people across ages. Points from the study as a whole: Diversity figures derived from one million T cells were judged to underestimate the true value. Researchers said unsorted PBMCs prevented a conclusive naive versus antigen-experienced comparison.

The use of a sample-barcoded 5' primer and a J-beta primer mix characterized a second PCR of roughly 6 to 11 cycles. Each cDNA molecule received a tag from a template-switch adaptor that had 12 random nucleotides. From the 5' RACE reads, TCRdb called clonotypes with MiXCR, one entry per CDR3 protein. The sample lists about 1.8 million distinct CDR3 sequences; roughly 52% were seen once. Germline V gene lookup returns CDR1 KGHSH and CDR2 LQKENI. This CDR3 spans 13 amino acids. Trimming cost V 5 bases and J 8 bases; bases outside gene matches: 4. The chain links TRBV18 to TRBJ1-2; 11 bases match TRBD1. Sequenced input: blood. The clonotype originates from a middle-aged woman in good health. As DNA, the CDR3 is TGTGCCAGCTCAGCGGACAGGGGGCCGGGCTACACCTTC. This gives the protein CASSADRGPGYTF. Supplemented by reference TRBV18 and TRBJ1-2, the full variable domain reads NAGVMQNPRHLVRRRGQEARLRCSPMKGHSHVYWYRQLPEEGLKFMVYLQKENIIDESGMPKERFSAEFPKEGPSILRIQQVVRGDSAAYFCASSADRGPGYTFGSGTRLTVV.